Listed below are T cell receptor beta chains from one sample, sequenced in a study of blood T cell repertoires in COVID-19. TCRdb keeps only in-frame clones here, not all; method: immunoSEQ multiplex PCR. The table lists over 90,000 clones, 65% to 85% of them singletons, with roughly 4.4% in the top ten. Sequencing used peripheral blood. These TCRs come from a man aged 55 to 70 with acute or convalescent COVID-19. Both conserved end residues are part of each CDR3. Each record gives: D gene, clone size, V gene, J gene, CDR3 protein. The D gene is left open where the match is weak. Some rows mark clone size as missing; the rest say once, few, many or name a class of expanded clone.

>TRBD1|once|TRBV9|TRBJ1-2
CASSQQDRGGGYTF
>TRBD1|NA|TRBV11-2|TRBJ1-4
CASSLQGAREKLFF
>TRBD2|NA|TRBV5-1|TRBJ2-7
CASSLGTNSYEQYF
>NA|NA|TRBV9|TRBJ2-7
CASSVGEMGPRQYF
>TRBD1|NA|TRBV20-1|TRBJ1-3
CSASRQGLGNTIYF
>TRBD1|NA|TRBV10-1|TRBJ1-4
CASSESLQGEKLFF
>NA|once|TRBV6-6|TRBJ2-7
CASSLIAAPYEQYF
>TRBD2|NA|TRBV19|TRBJ2-7
CASRTGGTSPYEQYF
>NA|NA|TRBV7-9|TRBJ2-7
CASSLEGVNEQYF
>TRBD1|NA|TRBV24-1|TRBJ1-4
CATSDPGTGREKLFF
>NA|once|TRBV7-2|TRBJ1-4
CASSLNLGSEKLFF
>TRBD1|few|TRBV28|TRBJ1-1
CASSLDGPSGTGSVTEAFF
>NA|NA|TRBV9|TRBJ2-7
CASSPFPRDNYEQYF
>NA|NA|TRBV7-2|TRBJ2-6
CASSDSGRGANVLTF
>NA|NA|TRBV19|TRBJ2-7
CASSIAFGGAYEQYF
>NA|NA|TRBV4-1|TRBJ1-5
CASSQDGGGGHQPQHF
>TRBD2|NA|TRBV2|TRBJ2-2
CASRRREGGTGELFF
>NA|NA|TRBV3-1/TRBV3-2|TRBJ1-2
CASSHRGSPNYGYTF
>NA|many|TRBV19|TRBJ2-1
CASSIPQGGNNEQFF
>TRBD1|NA|TRBV7-2|TRBJ2-5
CASSPGQGAFETQYF
>NA|once|TRBV18|TRBJ1-2
CASSPGQVSYGYTF
>NA|NA|TRBV27|TRBJ2-2
CASTRGRAGELFF
>TRBD1|NA|TRBV6-5|TRBJ2-7
CASSLWGQVSSYEQYF
>TRBD1|NA|TRBV28|TRBJ1-2
CASRGQGGIYGYTF
>NA|NA|TRBV6-6|TRBJ2-5
CASSSSSQGAPGAQYF
>TRBD2|once|TRBV4-2|TRBJ2-1
CASSLYLAGGPGIEQFF
>TRBD2|NA|TRBV9|TRBJ2-3
CASSVIAGVVGDTQYF
>NA|NA|TRBV24-1|TRBJ1-1
CATSDGGREGTEAFF
>NA|NA|TRBV7-2|TRBJ1-2
CASSQARGDYGYTF
>NA|NA|TRBV5-1|TRBJ2-1
CASSLFRERSRSEQFF
>TRBD1|NA|TRBV11-2|TRBJ2-2
CASSAPRGPAGELFF
>TRBD2|NA|TRBV7-3|TRBJ2-3
CASSLGGRALDTQYF
>NA|NA|TRBV5-1|TRBJ2-4
CASSSDSNIQYF
>NA|few|TRBV28|TRBJ1-1
CASSLIVNTEAFF
>NA|once|TRBV9|TRBJ2-1
CASSTTGPGVGNEQFF
>TRBD1|NA|TRBV7-2|TRBJ1-2
CASSDRGHDYGYTF
>NA|NA|TRBV7-9|TRBJ2-7
CASSLSGAIYEQYF
>NA|few|TRBV5-5|TRBJ1-5
CASSLVGRSNQPQHF
>TRBD2|NA|TRBV19|TRBJ2-2
CASSSRTSGSGELFF
>TRBD1|NA|TRBV27|TRBJ1-1
CASSSGQVGATEAFF
>TRBD1|once|TRBV27|TRBJ1-1
CASSLYTGGTEAFF
>NA|NA|TRBV18|TRBJ1-2
CASSPEEGFNYGYTF
>NA|NA|TRBV28|TRBJ1-6
CASSFLGSAGGSYNSPLHF